This T cell receptor beta chain stems from a study of T cells in Graves' hyperthyroidism and ophthalmopathy. On the study more broadly: Peripheral blood was acquired at first diagnosis, ahead of any therapy whatsoever.

Each diagnosis drew on symptoms, thyroxine, TRAb, thyroid ultrasound and orbital computed tomography findings. This clonotype was counted once. V gave up 1 base and J gave up 8 bases; unmatched junction bases: 6. This CDR3 contains 14 residues. The V gene's germline CDR1 is MGHRA and CDR2 YSYEKL. Authors of the study amplified TCR beta CDR3 regions from RNA transcripts. An initial round of RT-PCR targeting the TCR CDR3 relied on the HTBI primer set. TCRdb used MiXCR to reprocess the multiplex PCR reads, holding one entry per CDR3 protein. There are about 360,000 distinct CDR3 sequences in the sample; roughly 13% occur only once, and roughly 20% lies in the top ten.

The chain joins TRBV4-1 to TRBJ1-2; 8 bases align to TRBD1. This sequence originates from a man aged 25-45 years with Graves' hyperthyroidism that later progressed to Graves' ophthalmopathy. The sample consisted of blood. Here the CDR3 reads CASSQATGGGGYTF. For the CDR3, the DNA is TGCGCCAGCAGCCAAGCAACAGGGGGTGGAGGCTACACCTTC.